The 30 T cell receptor beta chains listed next were all sequenced from one sample in a study of spatial heterogeneity in lung cancer. Findings and caveats of the study: Tumoral mutation counts were tracked by counts of expanded intratumoral alpha and beta TCRs.

Time point: sample taken at primary tumor resection. These receptors are not linked to any known antigen. TCRdb fed the 5' RACE reads into MiXCR, producing one record per CDR3 protein. The sample yields about 15,000 distinct CDR3 sequences, 6.2% seen once. The material sequenced was lung tumor tissue, taken at surgery. Receptors originate from a male donor with early-stage non-small cell lung cancer.

The V gene is TRBV3-1, the J gene TRBJ2-3; unclear D gene. V gave up 6 bases and J gave up 2 bases, with 12 bases separating them. CDR1 and CDR2 (germline): LGHDT, YNNKEL (reference sequence). The CDR3 loop spans 14 amino acids. The CDR3 coding sequence is TGTGCCAGCAGTCATAGTTCTTACACAGATACGCAGTATTTT. This codes for CASSHSSYTDTQYF.

This clonotype has at least ten counts. The chain carries TRBV9 and TRBJ1-6; 9 bases agree with TRBD1. Trimming at V came to 3 bases and at J to 7 bases, leaving 8 bases not matched to a gene. Germline values: CDR1 SGDLS, CDR2 YYNGEE. The CDR3 runs 16 residues. The CDR3 loop reads CASSASSGTGNSPLHF. The CDR3 bases are TGTGCCAGCAGCGCCTCCTCCGGGACAGGGAATTCACCCCTCCACTTT.

At least ten counts were recorded for this clonotype. The CDR3 sequence is CASSPDFSGNTIYF. CDR3 DNA: TGTGCCAGCTCACCGGACTTCTCTGGAAACACCATATATTTT. The chain recombines TRBV18 with TRBJ1-3, with unresolved D. The CDR3 extends over 14 amino acids. Germline-derived CDR1 and CDR2 are KGHSH and LQKENI. The V and J ends lost 3 bases and 0 bases respectively, with 6 bases between them.

This clonotype appeared many times. The chain employs TRBV5-1 and TRBJ2-5, with TRBD2 matching 7 bases. The ends lost 0 bases at V and 0 bases at J; junction bases unmatched: 5. The germline CDR1 and CDR2 sequences are SGHRS and YFSETQ. CDR3 size: 16 residues. The chain's CDR3 is CASSLDLAAYQETQYF. CDR3 DNA sequence: TGCGCCAGCAGCTTGGATCTAGCGGCATACCAAGAGACCCAGTACTTC.

In its sample, this clonotype was seen many times. The rearrangement joins TRBV30 to TRBJ1-1; TRBD1 aligns across 7 bases. Per the germline V gene, CDR1 is GTSNPN and CDR2 is SVGIG (reference sequence). V lost 8 bases to trimming and J lost 0 bases; unmatched junction nucleotides: 6. The CDR3 totals 13 residues. CDR3 amino acids: CAGQTGLNTEAFF. The CDR3 DNA sequence: TGTGCCGGGCAGACAGGGTTGAACACTGAAGCTTTCTTT. The complete variable domain, with remaining parts taken from reference TRBV30 and TRBJ1-1, reads SQTIHQWPATLVQPVGSPLSLECTVEGTSNPNLYWYRQAAGRGLQLLFYSVGIGQISSEVPQNLSASRPQDRQFILSSKKLLLSDSGFYLCAGQTGLNTEAFFGQGTRLTVV.

This clonotype is deemed medium-sized. This chain links TRBV29-1 with TRBJ2-7; 8 positions agree with TRBD1. The V and J ends lost 2 bases and 5 bases, in that order; junction bases with no gene match: 5. The CDR3 covers 13 residues. Germline V gives CDR1 SQVTM, CDR2 ANQGSEA. The CDR3 sequence is CSVEWTGTHEQYF. In nucleotides, the CDR3 is TGCAGCGTTGAATGGACAGGGACCCACGAGCAGTACTTC.

This clonotype turned up a few times. The rearrangement joins TRBV29-1 to TRBJ2-7, with TRBD1 identical over 9 bases. The CDR3 covers 13 residues. The germline gives CDR1 SQVTM, CDR2 ANQGSEA. J was trimmed by 3 bases and V by 7 bases; bases with no gene match: 7. CDR3 amino acids: CSGRTGEHYEQYF. The CDR3 DNA follows: TGCAGCGGAAGGACAGGGGAACACTACGAGCAGTACTTC.

This clonotype was seen many times. This chain uses TRBV12-3 or TRBV12-4 with TRBJ2-1; D not certain. V was clipped by 5 bases and J by 0 bases, with 11 bases between them. The length of the CDR3 is 15 residues. The CDR3 nucleotides read TGTGCCAGCAGTGACAATTGGTCCTCCTACAATGAGCAGTTCTTC. Its protein is CASSDNWSSYNEQFF.

The CDR3 bases are TGCGCCAGCAGTCGGCCGGGACTGAACTCTGGGGCCAACGTCCTGACTTTC. It translates to CASSRPGLNSGANVLTF. This rearrangement joins TRBV23-1 to TRBJ2-6; D may be TRBD2 (6 bases). TRBV23-1 is an ORF, and what it does is uncertain. V was clipped by 4 bases and J by 0 bases, with 13 bases between them. The CDR3 loop spans 17 amino acids.

This clonotype was detected many times. The CDR3 DNA is TGCGCCAGCAGCTGGACAGGATACGGTTCCTACGAGCAGTACTTC. Residues: CASSWTGYGSYEQYF. This chain connects TRBV5-1 to TRBJ2-7; 7 bases are a match to TRBD1. Germline lookup yields CDR1 SGHRS and CDR2 YFSETQ. The CDR3 extends over 15 amino acids. The junction had 7 bases not matched to a gene; V was cut back by 3 bases and J by 1 base.

This clonotype turned up a few times. The chain uses TRBV18 and TRBJ1-1, with no clear D. The CDR3 is 14 amino acids. Germline V CDR1 and CDR2: KGHSH, LQKENI. The germline V and J ends were trimmed by 5 bases and 0 bases, with 10 bases remaining between them. In DNA, the CDR3 is TGTGCCAGCTCATCTTCTATAATGAACACTGAAGCTTTCTTT. This sequence encodes CASSSSIMNTEAFF.

This clonotype occurred many times. This rearrangement joins TRBV6-6 to TRBJ1-6; D gene uncertain. Germline V lookup: CDR1 MNHNY, CDR2 SVGAGI (reference sequence). Trimming cost V 2 bases and J 3 bases, with 5 bases left between them. The CDR3 sequence is 14 residues long. This CDR3 is CASSYEFYNSPLHF. The CDR3 nucleotides are TGTGCCAGCAGTTACGAGTTCTATAATTCACCCCTCCACTTT.

This clonotype was detected many times. The chain carries TRBV18 and TRBJ2-1; D tentatively fits TRBD1 or TRBD2 (5 bases each). This CDR3 region has 13 residues. Per the germline V gene, CDR1 is KGHSH and CDR2 is LQKENI. V shed 4 bases and J shed 8 bases, with 12 bases lying between them. As DNA, the CDR3 is TGTGCCAGCTCACTCCCAGGGCGGGATGAGCAGTTCTTC. Protein sequence: CASSLPGRDEQFF.

Of note for this clonotype: A clone one base away is much larger, so this may be a read error. V gene TRBV9 combines with J gene TRBJ1-6; D gene uncertain. The CDR3 spans 14 residues. V dropped 2 bases and J dropped 10 bases, with 13 bases sitting between them. Germline assignment: CDR1 SGDLS and CDR2 YYNGEE. This chain's CDR3 is CASSVWQVSSPLHF. In DNA, the CDR3 is TGTGCCAGCAGCGTGTGGCAGGTTAGCTCACCCCTCCACTTT.

By sample fraction, this clonotype is medium-sized (0.01 to 0.1%). V and J are TRBV7-9 and TRBJ1-1; TRBD1 matches 11 bases. CDR1 and CDR2 (germline): SEHNR, FQNEAQ (reference sequence). The V and J ends lost 6 bases and 4 bases, in that order; junction bases with no gene match: 10. The CDR3 has 16 residues. This CDR3 reads CASRRRTGGESTEAFF. The CDR3 DNA follows: TGTGCCAGCAGGCGTCGGACAGGGGGCGAGAGCACTGAAGCTTTCTTT.

Notes on this clonotype: This sequence may be a read error, since a much larger clone differs from it by one base. The chain uses TRBV2 and TRBJ2-3; tentatively, D is TRBD2 (6 bases). Germline loops: CDR1 SNHLY, CDR2 FYNNEI. This CDR3 comprises 14 residues. V dropped 7 bases and J dropped 0 bases, with 11 bases sitting between them. The CDR3 DNA reads as TGTGCCAGCAATGGGGACTTGAGCACAGATACGCAGTATTTT. Its protein product is CASNGDLSTDTQYF.

J is TRBJ2-1 and V is TRBV28, with 12 bases aligning to TRBD2. Germline values: CDR1 MDHEN, CDR2 SYDVKM. The V and J ends lost 6 bases and 5 bases, in that order; junction bases with no gene match: 5. This CDR3 contains 15 residues. The DNA of the CDR3 is TGTGCCAGCAGACCCGGGACTAGCGGGCACAATGAGCAGTTCTTC. It codes for CASRPGTSGHNEQFF.

This clonotype was picked up many times. This sequence joins TRBV7-2 and TRBJ1-1; perhaps TRBD1 as D (6 bases). The CDR3 contains 13 residues. CDR1 is SGHTA and CDR2 is FQGNSA in the germline V gene. Trimming shortened V by 5 bases and J by 0 bases, and 7 bases separated the two germline ends. The CDR3 DNA reads TGTGCCAGCAGCCGACAGGTGAACACTGAAGCTTTCTTT. This sequence encodes CASSRQVNTEAFF. Drawing the rest from reference TRBV7-2 and TRBJ1-1, the complete variable domain is GAGVSQSPSNKVTEKGKDVELRCDPISGHTALYWYRQSLGQGLEFLIYFQGNSAPDKSGLPSDRFSAERTGGSVSTLTIQRTQQEDSAVYLCASSRQVNTEAFFGQGTRLTVV.

This clonotype was counted many times. V gene TRBV6-1 combines with J gene TRBJ1-5; the D gene is possibly TRBD1 (6 bases). Trimming left V 7 bases short and J 3 bases short, with 19 bases between. The CDR3 runs to 16 residues. Germline assignment: CDR1 MNHNS and CDR2 SASEGT. CDR3 sequence reads: CASKAGGTGTNQPQHF. In DNA, the CDR3 is TGTGCCAGCAAGGCGGGAGGTACAGGGACCAATCAGCCCCAGCATTTT.

By share, this clonotype counts as large. This rearrangement joins TRBV10-3 to TRBJ2-7; no clear D. Germline V CDR1 and CDR2: ENHRY, SYGVKD. The CDR3 runs 11 residues. Trimming removed 0 bases from V and 7 bases from J, with 4 bases in between. The CDR3 DNA follows: TGTGCCATCAGTGAGTCGGTGGAGCAGTACTTC. Residues: CAISESVEQYF.

The CDR3 bases are TGCAGTGCTAGGGGACTAGCGGGGGAGCTGTTTTTT. Amino acid sequence: CSARGLAGELFF. This chain uses TRBV20-1 with TRBJ2-2, with TRBD2 matching 10 bases. Germline V gene data show CDR1 as DFQATT and CDR2 as SNEGSKA (reference sequence). V trimming: 3 bases; J trimming: 8 bases; junction bases outside the gene matches: 0. CDR3 length: 12 residues.

This clonotype was recorded many times. The chain joins TRBV15 to TRBJ2-3, with 14 bases matching TRBD2. Germline assignment: CDR1 LNHNV and CDR2 YYDKDF (reference sequence). Germline trimming cut 2 bases from V and 6 bases from J; bases unmatched to any gene: 7. The CDR3 contains 17 residues. CDR3: CATSRTGLAGGLDTQYF. The CDR3 bases are TGTGCCACCAGCAGAACCGGACTAGCGGGAGGTCTTGATACGCAGTATTTT.

This clonotype was seen many times. Sequence at one end of the junction differs from germline and may be a read error. CDR3 amino acids: CASRLGGTDTQYF. The DNA for the CDR3 is TGTGCCAGCAGGTTGGGGGGCACAGATACGCAGTATTTT. The rearrangement uses TRBV5-5 and TRBJ2-3; D could derive from TRBD1 or TRBD2 (5 bases each). This CDR3 has 13 residues. Germline V CDR1 and CDR2: SGHKS, YYEKEE (reference sequence).

This clonotype was counted at least ten times. CDR3 DNA sequence: TGCGCCAGCAGCTTGTTGGGACTACCCTCGGGCACAGATACGCAGTATTTT. It yields the protein CASSLLGLPSGTDTQYF. The V call is TRBV5-1, the J call TRBJ2-3; 7 bases are shared with TRBD2. V shed 1 base, J shed 1 base, and the junction held 9 bases outside the gene matches. This CDR3 has 17 amino acids. Germline values: CDR1 SGHRS, CDR2 YFSETQ. The entire variable domain, with the rest obtained from reference TRBV5-1 and TRBJ2-3, is as follows: KAGVTQTPRYLIKTRGQQVTLSCSPISGHRSVSWYQQTPGQGLQFLFEYFSETQRNKGNFPGRFSGRQFSNSRSEMNVSTLELGDSALYLCASSLLGLPSGTDTQYFGPGTRLTVL.

By sample fraction, this clonotype is medium-sized. V gene TRBV27 combines with J gene TRBJ1-5, with D maybe TRBD1 (6 bases). The V gene's germline CDR1 is MNHEY and CDR2 SMNVEV (reference sequence). The CDR3 extends over 12 amino acids. Trimming removed 5 bases at V and 6 bases at J, with 8 bases between. The CDR3 region is CASSTGSQPQHF. In DNA form, the CDR3 reads TGTGCCAGCAGTACAGGGTCTCAGCCCCAGCATTTT.

This clonotype has at least ten counts. The J gene is TRBJ2-1, the V gene TRBV20-1; 10 nucleotides match TRBD2. This CDR3 has 14 residues. Germline V gene sequence: CDR1 DFQATT, CDR2 SNEGSKA (reference sequence). V shed 5 bases and J 4 bases; nucleotides not matched to a gene: 5. CDR3 DNA sequence: TGCAGTGCTTTCGGACTAGCGGTTTACAATGAGCAGTTCTTC. Encoded protein: CSAFGLAVYNEQFF.

This clonotype was seen repeatedly, ten times or more. This chain connects TRBV27 to TRBJ2-4, with D tentatively TRBD1 (6 bases). This CDR3 is built from 15 residues. The V and J ends lost 5 bases and 3 bases respectively, with 14 bases between them. The germline gives CDR1 MNHEY, CDR2 SMNVEV (reference sequence). This CDR3 is CASSDRDTYKNIQYF. The CDR3 DNA is TGTGCCAGCAGTGACCGGGACACCTACAAAAACATTCAGTACTTC.

This rearrangement joins TRBV24-1 to TRBJ2-1; D is perhaps TRBD2 (6 bases). CDR1 is KGHDR and CDR2 is SFDVKD in the germline V gene. The CDR3 covers 12 residues. Between the trimmed V and J ends, which lost 3 bases and 8 bases, there was a span of 7 bases. CDR3 sequence: CATSDRGDEQFF. In DNA form, the CDR3 reads TGTGCCACCAGTGATCGCGGGGATGAGCAGTTCTTC.

By sample share, this clonotype is medium-sized. This chain connects TRBV7-9 to TRBJ2-1; 8 bases map to TRBD2. This CDR3 spans 13 amino acids. Trimming took 1 base from V and 9 from J; bases not matched to a gene: 2. The germline gives CDR1 SEHNR, CDR2 FQNEAQ (reference sequence). The CDR3 sequence is CASSLVAGSEQFF. The CDR3 nucleotides are TGTGCCAGCAGCTTAGTAGCGGGGAGTGAGCAGTTCTTC. The full variable domain, its missing parts supplied by reference TRBV7-9 and TRBJ2-1, is DTGVSQNPRHKITKRGQNVTFRCDPISEHNRLYWYRQTLGQGPEFLTYFQNEAQLEKSRLLSDRFSAERPKGSFSTLEIQRTEQGDSAMYLCASSLVAGSEQFFGPGTRLTVL.

This clonotype was observed many times. The genes are TRBV5-6 and TRBJ2-7, with a possible D match to TRBD2 (6 bases). Trimming stripped 7 bases from V and 6 bases from J, with 23 bases between. Germline assignment: CDR1 SGHDT and CDR2 YYEEEE. This CDR3 comprises 15 residues. The CDR3 region is CASLAGKNEDIEQYF. CDR3 DNA: TGTGCCAGCCTTGCGGGGAAGAACGAAGATATCGAGCAGTACTTC.